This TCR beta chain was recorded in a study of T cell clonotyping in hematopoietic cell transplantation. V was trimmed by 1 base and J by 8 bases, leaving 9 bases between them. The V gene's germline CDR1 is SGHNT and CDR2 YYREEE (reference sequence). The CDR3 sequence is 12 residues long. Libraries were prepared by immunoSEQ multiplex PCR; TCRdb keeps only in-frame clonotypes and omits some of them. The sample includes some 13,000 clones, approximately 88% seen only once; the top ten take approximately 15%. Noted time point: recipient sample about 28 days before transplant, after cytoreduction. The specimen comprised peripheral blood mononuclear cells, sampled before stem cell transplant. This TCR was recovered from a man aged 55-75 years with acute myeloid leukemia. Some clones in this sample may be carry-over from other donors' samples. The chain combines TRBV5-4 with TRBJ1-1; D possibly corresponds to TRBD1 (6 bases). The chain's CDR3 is CASSLTGPEAFF. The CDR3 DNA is TGTGCCAGCAGCTTGACAGGGCCAGAAGCTTTCTTT. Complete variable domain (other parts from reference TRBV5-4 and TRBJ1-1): ETGVTQSPTHLIKTRGQQVTLRCSSQSGHNTVSWYQQALGQGPQFIFQYYREEENGRGNFPPRFSGLQFPNYSSELNVNALELDDSALYLCASSLTGPEAFFGQGTRLTVV.